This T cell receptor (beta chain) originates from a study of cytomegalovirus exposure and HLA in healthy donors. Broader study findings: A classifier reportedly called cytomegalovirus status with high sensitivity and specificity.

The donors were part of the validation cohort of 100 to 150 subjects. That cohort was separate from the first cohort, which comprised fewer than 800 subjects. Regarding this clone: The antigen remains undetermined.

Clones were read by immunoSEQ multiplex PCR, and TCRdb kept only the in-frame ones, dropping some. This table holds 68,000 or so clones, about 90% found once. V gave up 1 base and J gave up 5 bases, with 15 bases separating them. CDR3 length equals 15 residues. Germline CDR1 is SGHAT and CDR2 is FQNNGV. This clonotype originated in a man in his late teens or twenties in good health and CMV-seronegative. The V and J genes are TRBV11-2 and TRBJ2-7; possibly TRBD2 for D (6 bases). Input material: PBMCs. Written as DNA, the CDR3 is TGTGCCAGCAGCTTAGCGGACTCAGGGAGGCACGAGCAGTACTTC. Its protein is CASSLADSGRHEQYF. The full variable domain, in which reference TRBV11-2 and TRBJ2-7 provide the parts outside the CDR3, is EAGVAQSPRYKIIEKRQSVAFWCNPISGHATLYWYQQILGQGPKLLIQFQNNGVVDDSQLPKDRFSAERLKGVDSTLKIQPAKLEDSAVYLCASSLADSGRHEQYFGPGTRLTVT.